One T cell receptor beta chain is described in this entry. Its specificity is not known. Germline V CDR1 and CDR2: SGHAT, FQNNGV. There are 15 residues in the CDR3. Trimming cost V 1 base and J 2 bases; bases outside gene matches: 4. These data come from a study of shared clonotypes between healthy human individuals. Using 200 ng DNA, approximately 30,000 T cell genomes, the sorted-subset replicate PCRs were run. Here immunoSEQ multiplex PCR was the method, and the copy in TCRdb shows in-frame clones only, minus some. The sample includes about 2 million clones, around 95% of them seen just once. Overall study results and limits: Generally, naive subsets came out with larger estimated richness than memory subsets.

The rearrangement uses TRBV11-2 and TRBJ1-2, with 7 bases matching TRBD1. The TCR comes from a man aged 18 to 29 in good health. Sequenced sample: naive CD4+ T cells sorted from blood. Subset denoted: CD45RA+ positively selected. This CDR3 is CASSLVSRGNYGYTF. The DNA for the CDR3 is TGTGCCAGCAGCTTAGTGAGCAGGGGGAACTATGGCTACACCTTC.